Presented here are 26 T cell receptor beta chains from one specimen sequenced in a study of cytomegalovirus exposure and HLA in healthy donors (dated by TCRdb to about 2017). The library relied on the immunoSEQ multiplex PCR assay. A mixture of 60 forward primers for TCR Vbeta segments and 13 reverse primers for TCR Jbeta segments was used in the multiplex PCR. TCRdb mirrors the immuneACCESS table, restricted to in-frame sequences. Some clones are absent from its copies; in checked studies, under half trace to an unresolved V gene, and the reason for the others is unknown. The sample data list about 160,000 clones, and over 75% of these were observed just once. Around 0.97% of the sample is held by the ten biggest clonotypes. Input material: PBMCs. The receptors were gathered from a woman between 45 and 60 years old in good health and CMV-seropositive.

The CDR3: CASSQSRVVTPSSYNEQFF. CDR3 nucleotides: TGCGCCAGCAGTCAATCTCGGGTCGTGACGCCGAGCTCCTACAATGAGCAGTTCTTC. The rearrangement joins TRBV23-1 to TRBJ2-1; D not certain. TRBV23-1 is an open reading frame, and its role is uncertain. V gave up 0 bases and J gave up 0 bases, with 18 bases separating them. The CDR3 contains 19 residues.

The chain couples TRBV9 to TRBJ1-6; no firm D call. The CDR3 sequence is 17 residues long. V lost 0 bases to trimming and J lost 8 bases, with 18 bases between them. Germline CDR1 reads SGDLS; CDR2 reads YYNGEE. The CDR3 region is CASSVAMGLGSYSPLHF. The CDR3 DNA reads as TGTGCCAGCAGCGTAGCGATGGGTTTGGGCAGTTATTCACCCCTCCACTTT.

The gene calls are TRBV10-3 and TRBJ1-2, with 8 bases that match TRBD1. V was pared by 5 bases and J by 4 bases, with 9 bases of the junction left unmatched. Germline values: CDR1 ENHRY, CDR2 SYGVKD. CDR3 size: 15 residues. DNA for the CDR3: TGTGCCATCAGTCAACCCCAGGGGGCGGGCTATGGCTACACCTTC. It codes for CAISQPQGAGYGYTF.

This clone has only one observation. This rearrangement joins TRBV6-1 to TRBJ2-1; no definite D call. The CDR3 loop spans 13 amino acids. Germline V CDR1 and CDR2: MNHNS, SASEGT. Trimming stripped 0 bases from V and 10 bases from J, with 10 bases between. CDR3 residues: CASSEAIETEQFF. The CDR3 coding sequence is TGTGCCAGCAGTGAAGCGATAGAGACAGAGCAGTTCTTC.

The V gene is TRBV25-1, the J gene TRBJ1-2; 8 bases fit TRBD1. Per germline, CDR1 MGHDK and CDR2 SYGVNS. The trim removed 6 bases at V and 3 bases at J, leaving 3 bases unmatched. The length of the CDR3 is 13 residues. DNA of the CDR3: TGTGCCAGCAGGTCGGACAGGGACTATGGCTACACCTTC. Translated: CASRSDRDYGYTF.

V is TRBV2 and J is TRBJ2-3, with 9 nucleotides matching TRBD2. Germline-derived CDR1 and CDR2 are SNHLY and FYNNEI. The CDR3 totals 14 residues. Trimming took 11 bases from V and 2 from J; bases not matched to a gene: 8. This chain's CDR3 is CALKAGGNTDTQYF. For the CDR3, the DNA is TGTGCCTTAAAGGCGGGGGGGAACACAGATACGCAGTATTTT.

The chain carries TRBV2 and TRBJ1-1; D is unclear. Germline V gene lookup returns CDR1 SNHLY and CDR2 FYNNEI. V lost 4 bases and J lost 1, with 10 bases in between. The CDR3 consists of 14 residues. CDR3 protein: CASSGLYGNTEAFF. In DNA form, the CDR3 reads TGTGCCAGCAGTGGTTTGTACGGGAACACTGAAGCTTTCTTT.

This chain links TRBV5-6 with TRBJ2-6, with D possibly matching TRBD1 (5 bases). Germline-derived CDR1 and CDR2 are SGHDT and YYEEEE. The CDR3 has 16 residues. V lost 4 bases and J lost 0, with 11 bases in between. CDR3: CASSNPQGSGANVLTF. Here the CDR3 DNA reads TGTGCCAGCAGCAACCCTCAGGGCTCTGGGGCCAACGTCCTGACTTTC.

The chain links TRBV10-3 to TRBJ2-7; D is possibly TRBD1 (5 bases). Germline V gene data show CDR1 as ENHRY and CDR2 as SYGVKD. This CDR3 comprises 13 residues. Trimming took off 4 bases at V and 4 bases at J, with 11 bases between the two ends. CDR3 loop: CAISGTDKYEQYF. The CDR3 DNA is TGTGCCATCAGTGGGACGGACAAATACGAGCAGTACTTC.

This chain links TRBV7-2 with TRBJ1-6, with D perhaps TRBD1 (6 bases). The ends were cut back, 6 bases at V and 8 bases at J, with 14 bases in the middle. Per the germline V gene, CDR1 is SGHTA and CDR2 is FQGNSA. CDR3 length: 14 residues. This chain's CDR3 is CASRTYRADSPLHF. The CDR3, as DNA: TGTGCCAGCAGGACTTACAGGGCTGATTCACCCCTCCACTTT.

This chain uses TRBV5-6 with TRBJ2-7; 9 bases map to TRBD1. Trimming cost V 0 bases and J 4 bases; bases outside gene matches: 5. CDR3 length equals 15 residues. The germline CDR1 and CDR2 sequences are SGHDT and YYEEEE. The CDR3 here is CASSLAATGGYEQYF. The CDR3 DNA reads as TGTGCCAGCAGCTTGGCCGCGACAGGGGGGTACGAGCAGTACTTC.

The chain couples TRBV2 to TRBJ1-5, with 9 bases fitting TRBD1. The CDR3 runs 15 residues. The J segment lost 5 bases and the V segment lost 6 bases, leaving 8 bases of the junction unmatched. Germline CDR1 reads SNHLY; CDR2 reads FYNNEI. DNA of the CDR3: TGTGCCAGCAGGGCCGGACAGGGGCGATATCAGCCCCAGCATTTT. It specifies CASRAGQGRYQPQHF.

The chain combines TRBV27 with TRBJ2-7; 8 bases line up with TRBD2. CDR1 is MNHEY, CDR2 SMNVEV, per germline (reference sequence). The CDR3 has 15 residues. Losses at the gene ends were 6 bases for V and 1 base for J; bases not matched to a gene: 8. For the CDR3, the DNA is TGTGCCAGCAGCCCCGGGGGGGCGGGATCCTACGAGCAGTACTTC. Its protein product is CASSPGGAGSYEQYF.

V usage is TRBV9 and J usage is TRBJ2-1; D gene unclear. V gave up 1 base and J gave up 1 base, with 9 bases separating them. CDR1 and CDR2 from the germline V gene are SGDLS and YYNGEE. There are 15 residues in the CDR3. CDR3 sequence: CASSVSLESYNEQFF. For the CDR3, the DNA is TGTGCCAGCAGCGTATCTTTAGAATCCTACAATGAGCAGTTCTTC.

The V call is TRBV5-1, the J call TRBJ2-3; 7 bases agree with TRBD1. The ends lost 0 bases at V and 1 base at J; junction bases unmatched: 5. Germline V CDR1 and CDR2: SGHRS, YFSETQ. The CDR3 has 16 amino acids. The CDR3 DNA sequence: TGCGCCAGCAGCTTGGGTGAAGGGGGCGGCACAGATACGCAGTATTTT. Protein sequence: CASSLGEGGGTDTQYF. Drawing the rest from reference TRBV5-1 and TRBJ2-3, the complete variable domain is KAGVTQTPRYLIKTRGQQVTLSCSPISGHRSVSWYQQTPGQGLQFLFEYFSETQRNKGNFPGRFSGRQFSNSRSEMNVSTLELGDSALYLCASSLGEGGGTDTQYFGPGTRLTVL.

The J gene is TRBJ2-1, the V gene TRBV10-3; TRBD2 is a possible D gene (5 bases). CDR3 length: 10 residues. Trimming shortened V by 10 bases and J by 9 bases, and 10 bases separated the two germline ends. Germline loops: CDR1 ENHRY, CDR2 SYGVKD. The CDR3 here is CATGGGEQFF. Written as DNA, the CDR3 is TGTGCCACCGGAGGCGGTGAGCAGTTCTTC.

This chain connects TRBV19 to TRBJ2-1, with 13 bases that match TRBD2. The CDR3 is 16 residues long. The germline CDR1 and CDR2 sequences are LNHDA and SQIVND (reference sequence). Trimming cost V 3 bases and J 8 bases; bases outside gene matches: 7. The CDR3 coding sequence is TGTGCCAGTAGTATCCTACTAGCGGGAGGGCCCTATGAGCAGTTCTTC. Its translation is CASSILLAGGPYEQFF. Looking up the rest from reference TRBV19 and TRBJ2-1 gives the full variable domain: DGGITQSPKYLFRKEGQNVTLSCEQNLNHDAMYWYRQDPGQGLRLIYYSQIVNDFQKGDIAEGYSVSREKKESFPLTVTSAQKNPTAFYLCASSILLAGGPYEQFFGPGTRLTVL.

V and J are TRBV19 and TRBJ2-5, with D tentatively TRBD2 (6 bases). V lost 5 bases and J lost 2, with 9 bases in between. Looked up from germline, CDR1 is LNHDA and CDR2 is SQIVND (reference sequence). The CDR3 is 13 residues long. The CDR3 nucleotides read TGTGCCAGTAGTCTCGGACTACAAGAGACCCAGTACTTC. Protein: CASSLGLQETQYF.

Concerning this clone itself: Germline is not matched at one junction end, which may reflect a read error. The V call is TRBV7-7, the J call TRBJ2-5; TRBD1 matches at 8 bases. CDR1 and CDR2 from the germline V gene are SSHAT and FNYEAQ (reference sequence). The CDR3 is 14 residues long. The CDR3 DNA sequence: TGTGCTAGCAGCTCCGGACAGGGAGATGTGACCCAGTACTTC. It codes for CASSSGQGDVTQYF. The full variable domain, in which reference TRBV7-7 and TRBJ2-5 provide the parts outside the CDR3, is GAGVSQSPRYKVTKRGQDVTLRCDPISSHATLYWYQQALGQGPEFLTYFNYEAQPDKSGLPSDRFSAERPEGSISTLTIQRTEQRDSAMYRCASSSGQGDVTQYFGPGTRLLVL.

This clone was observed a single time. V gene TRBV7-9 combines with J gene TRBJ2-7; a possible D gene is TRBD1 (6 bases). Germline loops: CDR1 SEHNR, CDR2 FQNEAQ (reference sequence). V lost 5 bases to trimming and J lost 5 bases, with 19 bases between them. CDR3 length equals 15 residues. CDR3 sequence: CASSPYSTGNHEQYF. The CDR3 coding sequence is TGTGCCAGCAGCCCTTATTCCACAGGGAACCACGAGCAGTACTTC.

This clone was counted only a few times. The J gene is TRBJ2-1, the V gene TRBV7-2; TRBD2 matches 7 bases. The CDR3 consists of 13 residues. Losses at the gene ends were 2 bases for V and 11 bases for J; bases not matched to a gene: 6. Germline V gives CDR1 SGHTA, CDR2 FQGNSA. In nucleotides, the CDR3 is TGTGCCAGCAGCTTACCTTCTAGCGGCAAGCAGTTCTTC. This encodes CASSLPSSGKQFF.

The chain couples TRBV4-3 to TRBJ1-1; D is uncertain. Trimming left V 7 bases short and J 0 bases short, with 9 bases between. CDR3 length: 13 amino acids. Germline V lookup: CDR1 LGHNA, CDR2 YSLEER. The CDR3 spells CASTPELNTEAFF. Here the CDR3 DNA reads TGCGCCAGCACCCCCGAGCTGAACACTGAAGCTTTCTTT.

The CDR3 DNA follows: TGTGCCAGCAGTTTGCGGACAGGGAATCAGCCCCAGCATTTT. It is translated as CASSLRTGNQPQHF. The chain combines TRBV27 with TRBJ1-5; the match to TRBD1 covers 8 bases. Germline CDR1 and CDR2: MNHEY and SMNVEV (reference sequence). The trim removed 3 bases at V and 4 bases at J, leaving 2 bases unmatched. This CDR3 is built from 14 residues.

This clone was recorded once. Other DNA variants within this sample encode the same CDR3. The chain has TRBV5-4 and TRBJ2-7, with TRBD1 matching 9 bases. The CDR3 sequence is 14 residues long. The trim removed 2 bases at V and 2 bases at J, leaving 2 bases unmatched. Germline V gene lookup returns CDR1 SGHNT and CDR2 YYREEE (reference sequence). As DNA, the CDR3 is TGTGCCAGCAGCTTACGACAGGGGGCCTACGAGCAGTACTTC. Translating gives CASSLRQGAYEQYF.

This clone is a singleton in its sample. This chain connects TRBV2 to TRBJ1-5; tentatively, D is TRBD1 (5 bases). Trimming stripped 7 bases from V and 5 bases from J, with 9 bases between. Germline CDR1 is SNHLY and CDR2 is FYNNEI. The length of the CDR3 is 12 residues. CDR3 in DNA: TGTGCCAGCAACGCGGGGGATCAGCCCCAGCATTTT. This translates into CASNAGDQPQHF.

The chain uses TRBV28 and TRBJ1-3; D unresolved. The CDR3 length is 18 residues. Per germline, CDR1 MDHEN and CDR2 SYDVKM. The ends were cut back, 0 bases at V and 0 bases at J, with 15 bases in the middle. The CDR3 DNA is TGTGCCAGCAGTTTATGGAAAGGAGGTATTTACTCTGGAAACACCATATATTTT. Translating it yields CASSLWKGGIYSGNTIYF.